A single sample gave rise to the 21 T cell receptor beta chains below, sequenced in a study of shared clonotypes between healthy human individuals. Assay used: immunoSEQ multiplex PCR; TCRdb lists only in-frame clones, some missing. The sample lists 2,500,000 or so clones; around nine tenths were seen once. The sample was naive CD4+ T cells sorted from blood. Subset described: CD45RA+ positively selected. These TCRs come from a man aged 18 to 35 in good health.

The chain recombines TRBV5-1 with TRBJ2-5; D might be TRBD1 (6 bases). CDR1 SGHRS and CDR2 YFSETQ come from the germline V gene. This CDR3 comprises 16 residues. V lost 6 bases and J lost 0, with 18 bases in between. The CDR3 protein is CASTPNRASYQETQYF. CDR3 bases: TGCGCCAGCACCCCAAACAGGGCTAGTTACCAAGAGACCCAGTACTTC.

V is TRBV9 and J is TRBJ1-1; D is possibly TRBD1 (5 bases). Trimming removed 0 bases at V and 4 bases at J, with 13 bases between. The germline V gene has CDR1 SGDLS and CDR2 YYNGEE. The CDR3 contains 15 residues. This CDR3 is CASSVAWGGRTEAFF. For the CDR3, the DNA is TGTGCCAGCAGCGTAGCGTGGGGGGGTCGCACTGAAGCTTTCTTT. The complete variable domain, with remaining parts taken from reference TRBV9 and TRBJ1-1, reads DSGVTQTPKHLITATGQRVTLRCSPRSGDLSVYWYQQSLDQGLQFLIQYYNGEERAKGNILERFSAQQFPDLHSELNLSSLELGDSALYFCASSVAWGGRTEAFFGQGTRLTVV.

This chain connects TRBV4-1 to TRBJ2-3; perhaps TRBD2 as D (5 bases). CDR1 is MGHRA and CDR2 is YSYEKL in the germline V gene. The V end was cut by 4 bases, the J end by 4 bases, with 15 bases between. The CDR3 is made up of 15 amino acids. The CDR3 loop is CASSRPGDQADTQYF. The CDR3, as DNA: TGCGCCAGCAGCCGCCCCGGGGATCAAGCAGATACGCAGTATTTT.

The rearrangement joins TRBV9 to TRBJ2-5; 7 bases align to TRBD2. From germline, CDR1 is SGDLS and CDR2 YYNGEE. This CDR3 is built from 15 residues. Trimming cost V 0 bases and J 4 bases; bases outside gene matches: 6. CDR3 coding DNA: TGTGCCAGCAGCGTAGCTGCGGGAGCGGGAGAGACCCAGTACTTC. Translation gives CASSVAAGAGETQYF.

The rearrangement uses TRBV4-1 and TRBJ2-1; TRBD2 agrees at 8 bases. The length of the CDR3 is 15 residues. Losses at the gene ends were 7 bases for V and 4 bases for J; bases not matched to a gene: 9. Per the germline V gene, CDR1 is MGHRA and CDR2 is YSYEKL. In nucleotides, the CDR3 is TGCGCCAGCACCGTAGGAGCGGGGGTTTACAATGAGCAGTTCTTC. It encodes CASTVGAGVYNEQFF.

The rearrangement uses TRBV18 and TRBJ1-1; TRBD1 aligns across 7 bases. Germline values: CDR1 KGHSH, CDR2 LQKENI. V shed 5 bases and J 6 bases; nucleotides not matched to a gene: 9. This CDR3 contains 14 residues. The CDR3 sequence: CASSSNRGAPEAFF. Written as DNA, the CDR3 is TGTGCCAGCTCATCTAACAGGGGAGCACCTGAAGCTTTCTTT.

The CDR3, as DNA: TGCGCCAGCAGCGTGACACAGGGGAACACCGGGGAGCTGTTTTTT. Its translation: CASSVTQGNTGELFF. J is TRBJ2-2 and V is TRBV5-1; D perhaps matches TRBD1 (6 bases). CDR3 length: 15 amino acids. CDR1 and CDR2 from the germline V gene are SGHRS and YFSETQ. V was trimmed by 4 bases and J by 1 base, leaving 11 bases between them.

In its sample, this clone was seen once. This rearrangement joins TRBV18 to TRBJ2-3, with D possibly being TRBD2 (5 bases). Germline CDR1 reads KGHSH; CDR2 reads LQKENI. Trimming stripped 9 bases from V and 1 base from J, with 20 bases between. CDR3 length equals 16 residues. CDR3 amino acids: CARLMRRRSCTDTQYF. DNA for the CDR3: TGTGCCAGATTGATGCGAAGGAGGTCTTGCACAGATACGCAGTATTTT.

The CDR3 loop is CASSFDGSGTGELFF. CDR3 bases: TGTGCCAGCAGCTTCGACGGGAGTGGGACCGGGGAGCTGTTTTTT. The chain uses TRBV7-6 and TRBJ2-2, with a tentative D call TRBD2 (6 bases). Per the germline V gene, CDR1 is SGHVS and CDR2 is FNYEAQ. This CDR3 region has 15 residues. V was cut by 3 bases and J by 5 bases, with 13 bases left in between.

This clone was recorded once. The CDR3 protein is CASSSLSGNTIYF. CDR3 DNA: TGTGCCAGTAGTAGCCTCTCTGGAAACACCATATATTTT. V usage is TRBV19 and J usage is TRBJ1-3; D unresolved. Germline loops: CDR1 LNHDA, CDR2 SQIVND (reference sequence). The CDR3 is 13 residues long. Deletions cut 4 bases from V and 0 bases from J, with 4 bases between.

The V and J genes are TRBV7-2 and TRBJ1-5; 8 nucleotides match TRBD1. Trimming at V came to 4 bases and at J to 10 bases, leaving 6 bases not matched to a gene. CDR1 and CDR2 from the germline V gene are SGHTA and FQGNSA. This CDR3 has 13 amino acids. CDR3 protein: CASSSRDRSPQHF. CDR3 coding DNA: TGTGCCAGCAGCTCCCGGGACAGGAGTCCCCAGCATTTT.

The CDR3, as DNA: TGTGCCAGCAGCCAAGATCCCCCTGGGACCGTCTCTGGAAACACCATATATTTT. Its protein product is CASSQDPPGTVSGNTIYF. The chain joins TRBV14 to TRBJ1-3, with D perhaps TRBD1 (5 bases). V was shortened by 0 bases and J by 0 bases, with 15 bases between the two germline ends. The length of the CDR3 is 18 residues. The V gene's germline CDR1 is SGHDN and CDR2 FVKESK.

The chain joins TRBV4-1 to TRBJ1-1, with 9 bases identical to TRBD1. V lost 5 bases and J lost 5; bases outside the gene matches: 6. This CDR3 spans 14 amino acids. The germline V gene encodes CDR1 MGHRA and CDR2 YSYEKL. CDR3 coding DNA: TGCGCCAGCAGCGACAGGGGGGGGTCTACTGAAGCTTTCTTT. Residues: CASSDRGGSTEAFF.

The rearrangement links TRBV6-5 to TRBJ1-1; D is perhaps TRBD1 (6 bases). V lost 6 bases to trimming and J lost 4 bases, with 18 bases between them. The V gene's germline CDR1 is MNHEY and CDR2 SVGAGI. The CDR3 runs to 15 residues. CDR3: CASSDLLQGRTEAFF. The CDR3 DNA is TGTGCCAGCAGCGACCTTCTTCAGGGGCGCACTGAAGCTTTCTTT.

The CDR3 nucleotides read TGTGCCAGCAGCTTAGCGGGGACAGGGCACGGGGAGCTGTTTTTT. This encodes CASSLAGTGHGELFF. The V call is TRBV11-2, the J call TRBJ2-2, with 9 bases that match TRBD1. The CDR3 spans 15 residues. CDR1 is SGHAT and CDR2 is FQNNGV in the germline V gene. J gave up 7 bases and V 1 base, and 4 bases lay outside the gene matches.

The chain combines TRBV9 with TRBJ1-2; D remains unclear. V shed 4 bases and J shed 0 bases, with 13 bases lying between them. The CDR3 has 15 amino acids. Germline-derived CDR1 and CDR2 are SGDLS and YYNGEE. The CDR3 coding sequence is TGTGCCAGCAGCCCTGAAGGTATAGCTAACTATGGCTACACCTTC. Protein product: CASSPEGIANYGYTF. The full variable domain, rest sourced from reference TRBV9 and TRBJ1-2, is DSGVTQTPKHLITATGQRVTLRCSPRSGDLSVYWYQQSLDQGLQFLIQYYNGEERAKGNILERFSAQQFPDLHSELNLSSLELGDSALYFCASSPEGIANYGYTFGSGTRLTVV.

This clone was seen just once. The chain employs TRBV7-2 and TRBJ1-1; no clear D. Per germline, CDR1 SGHTA and CDR2 FQGNSA. The ends were cut back, 2 bases at V and 7 bases at J, with 11 bases in the middle. This CDR3 contains 13 residues. The CDR3 DNA sequence: TGTGCCAGCAGCTTAAGAGACGGACGTGAAGCTTTCTTT. Its translation: CASSLRDGREAFF. The full variable domain, rest sourced from reference TRBV7-2 and TRBJ1-1, is GAGVSQSPSNKVTEKGKDVELRCDPISGHTALYWYRQSLGQGLEFLIYFQGNSAPDKSGLPSDRFSAERTGGSVSTLTIQRTQQEDSAVYLCASSLRDGREAFFGQGTRLTVV.

The chain recombines TRBV21-1 with TRBJ2-7; the table's TRBD2 call for D was not verified on the DNA. TRBV21-1 is recorded as a pseudogene. CDR3 length: 18 residues. This CDR3 is CASSKDRTSGGGFYEQYF. CDR3 nucleotides: TGTGCCAGCAGCAAAGACCGGACTAGCGGGGGGGGTTTCTACGAGCAGTACTTC.

This clone was detected only once. This chain uses TRBV18 with TRBJ2-7; 13 nucleotides match TRBD2. The V segment lost 3 bases and the J segment 6 bases; nucleotides outside the gene matches: 5. Germline CDR1 is KGHSH and CDR2 is LQKENI. CDR3 size: 15 residues. The CDR3, as DNA: TGTGCCAGCTCACCTCTCGGGACTAGCGGGACCGAGCAGTACTTC. As protein: CASSPLGTSGTEQYF. Together with reference TRBV18 and TRBJ2-7, the CDR3 gives the full variable domain: NAGVMQNPRHLVRRRGQEARLRCSPMKGHSHVYWYRQLPEEGLKFMVYLQKENIIDESGMPKERFSAEFPKEGPSILRIQQVVRGDSAAYFCASSPLGTSGTEQYFGPGTRLTVT.

The V gene is TRBV28, the J gene TRBJ2-7, with 7 bases that match TRBD1. The CDR3 totals 14 residues. With 6 bases clipped from V and 2 bases from J, the junction kept 7 bases outside the gene matches. In germline, CDR1 is MDHEN, CDR2 SYDVKM. For the CDR3, the DNA is TGTGCCAGCAGAACCGGGACAGAAACCTACGAGCAGTACTTC. Translated, it gives CASRTGTETYEQYF.

This chain links TRBV7-3 with TRBJ1-5; 10 nucleotides align to TRBD1. Germline CDR1 and CDR2: SGHTA and FQGTGA. This CDR3 is built from 15 residues. J lost 6 bases, V lost 2 bases, and 4 bases had no gene match. CDR3 sequence (DNA): TGTGCCAGCAGCTTAGGACAGGGGGAAGGTCAGCCCCAGCATTTT. Translation: CASSLGQGEGQPQHF.